Below, 14 T cell receptor beta chains from the same sample are listed, as sequenced in a study of blood T cell repertoires in COVID-19 (dated by TCRdb to the early 2020s). To prepare the library, the immunoSEQ multiplex PCR assay was applied. The source is immuneACCESS, and TCRdb retained only in-frame sequences with V and J called. Part of the clones is not carried over; for the studies checked, unresolved V genes explain less than half of this, and the remainder is unexplained. For this sample there are more than 150,000 clones; 70% to 85% appear just once. 7.5% to 10% of the sample lies in the top ten. Sequencing was carried out using peripheral blood. All receptors derive from a woman at least 80 years old with acute or convalescent COVID-19.

The chain employs TRBV5-1 and TRBJ2-5, with 9 nucleotides matching TRBD2. This CDR3 has 16 amino acids. V lost 1 base and J lost 5; bases outside the gene matches: 9. Germline loops: CDR1 SGHRS, CDR2 YFSETQ. This chain's CDR3 is CASSLNLGLAGETQYF. CDR3 DNA sequence: TGCGCCAGCAGCTTGAACCTCGGGCTAGCGGGGGAGACCCAGTACTTC.

The chain employs TRBV7-2 and TRBJ2-3; 11 positions agree with TRBD2. Looked up from germline, CDR1 is SGHTA and CDR2 is FQGNSA. The CDR3 length is 16 residues. V lost 2 bases and J lost 4; bases outside the gene matches: 5. CDR3 region: CASSLSLAGGADTQYF. The CDR3 coding sequence is TGTGCCAGCAGCTTATCCTTAGCGGGGGGGGCAGATACGCAGTATTTT.

This clone was observed a few times. This sequence joins TRBV18 and TRBJ1-2; D gene unclear. Germline assignment: CDR1 KGHSH and CDR2 LQKENI. Trimming pared 0 bases from V and 2 bases from J, leaving 7 bases between. The length of the CDR3 is 14 residues. This CDR3 is CASSPPLPNYGYTF. As DNA, the CDR3 is TGTGCCAGCTCACCACCACTCCCCAACTATGGCTACACCTTC. Based on the CDR3 plus reference TRBV18 and TRBJ1-2, the full variable domain is NAGVMQNPRHLVRRRGQEARLRCSPMKGHSHVYWYRQLPEEGLKFMVYLQKENIIDESGMPKERFSAEFPKEGPSILRIQQVVRGDSAAYFCASSPPLPNYGYTFGSGTRLTVV.

This clone has a single count. The V and J genes are TRBV15 and TRBJ2-7; D possibly corresponds to TRBD2 (6 bases). The V and J ends lost 0 bases and 4 bases respectively, with 13 bases between them. From germline, CDR1 is LNHNV and CDR2 YYDKDF (reference sequence). The CDR3 extends over 15 amino acids. CDR3 in amino acids: CATSRDRLGLYEQYF. The CDR3 bases are TGTGCCACCAGCAGAGATCGGTTAGGACTATACGAGCAGTACTTC.

This chain joins TRBV6-2 or TRBV6-3 and TRBJ1-3, with D maybe TRBD1 (5 bases). Trimming took 6 bases from V and 0 from J, leaving 18 bases between them. CDR1 MNHEY and CDR2 SVGEGT come from the germline V gene. CDR3 length: 17 residues. The DNA of the CDR3 is TGTGCCAGCAGGTACATAGGGGCGCGGAGCTCTGGAAACACCATATATTTT. Its protein is CASRYIGARSSGNTIYF.

The rearrangement joins TRBV27 to TRBJ2-5; perhaps TRBD2 as D (6 bases). The V gene lost 2 bases and the J gene lost 3 bases, with 7 bases spanning the gap. The CDR3 extends over 13 amino acids. Germline V gives CDR1 MNHEY, CDR2 SMNVEV (reference sequence). This CDR3 is CASSLGGEETQYF. The CDR3 DNA sequence: TGTGCCAGCAGTTTAGGAGGGGAAGAGACCCAGTACTTC.

The chain uses TRBV10-3 and TRBJ2-1; TRBD2 agrees at 14 bases. From germline, CDR1 is ENHRY and CDR2 SYGVKD. This CDR3 comprises 16 residues. V lost 6 bases, J lost 2 bases, and 3 bases stayed unmatched. This CDR3 reads CAIRGGLAGAYNEQFF. The DNA of the CDR3 is TGTGCCATCAGGGGGGGACTAGCGGGAGCCTACAATGAGCAGTTCTTC.

This clone was seen only a few times. The V call is TRBV2, the J call TRBJ2-3; D ambiguous. The V end was cut by 4 bases, the J end by 2 bases, with 7 bases between. The CDR3 spans 13 residues. Per the germline V gene, CDR1 is SNHLY and CDR2 is FYNNEI. The CDR3 reads CASSVGNTDTQYF. CDR3 DNA sequence: TGTGCCAGCAGTGTGGGCAACACAGATACGCAGTATTTT.

J is TRBJ2-7 and V is TRBV30; 9 bases fit TRBD2. J lost 0 bases, V lost 4 bases, and 4 bases had no gene match. CDR1 and CDR2 (germline): GTSNPN, SVGIG (reference sequence). The CDR3 totals 14 residues. The CDR3 DNA sequence: TGTGCCTGGAAGACTAGCGGACACTCCTACGAGCAGTACTTC. Its translation: CAWKTSGHSYEQYF.

This clone was seen only once. J is TRBJ2-7 and V is TRBV20-1; maybe TRBD1 (6 bases). This CDR3 comprises 15 residues. Between the trimmed V and J ends, which lost 3 bases and 3 bases, there was a span of 18 bases. Germline V gene lookup returns CDR1 DFQATT and CDR2 SNEGSKA (reference sequence). The CDR3 DNA sequence: TGCAGTGCTAGTAGCCCCGGACAGATGAACTACGAGCAGTACTTC. This sequence encodes CSASSPGQMNYEQYF.

The rearrangement links TRBV9 to TRBJ2-3; D perhaps matches TRBD2 (6 bases). The V end was cut by 4 bases, the J end by 1 base, with 13 bases between. Per germline, CDR1 SGDLS and CDR2 YYNGEE. The CDR3 is made up of 15 amino acids. DNA for the CDR3: TGTGCCAGCAGCCCCTCCGGGACTGGCACAGATACGCAGTATTTT. This codes for CASSPSGTGTDTQYF. Full variable domain (missing parts from reference TRBV9 and TRBJ2-3): DSGVTQTPKHLITATGQRVTLRCSPRSGDLSVYWYQQSLDQGLQFLIQYYNGEERAKGNILERFSAQQFPDLHSELNLSSLELGDSALYFCASSPSGTGTDTQYFGPGTRLTVL.

The rearrangement joins TRBV7-2 to TRBJ2-1; D might be TRBD1 (5 bases). V gave up 2 bases and J gave up 6 bases, with 11 bases separating them. Germline V gene sequence: CDR1 SGHTA, CDR2 FQGNSA. CDR3 size: 14 residues. In DNA, the CDR3 is TGTGCCAGCAGCTTAAGACAGTTAGTCAATGAGCAGTTCTTC. The encoded protein is CASSLRQLVNEQFF. Complete variable domain (other parts from reference TRBV7-2 and TRBJ2-1): GAGVSQSPSNKVTEKGKDVELRCDPISGHTALYWYRQSLGQGLEFLIYFQGNSAPDKSGLPSDRFSAERTGGSVSTLTIQRTQQEDSAVYLCASSLRQLVNEQFFGPGTRLTVL.

This clone was picked up a small number of times. The J gene is TRBJ1-2, the V gene TRBV29-1; TRBD1 matches at 7 bases. CDR1 SQVTM and CDR2 ANQGSEA come from the germline V gene. V was clipped by 4 bases and J by 5 bases; unmatched bases: 10. This CDR3 has 14 residues. The chain's CDR3 is CSVVKGAGGYGYTF. The CDR3 DNA reads as TGCAGCGTTGTAAAGGGGGCCGGCGGGTATGGCTACACCTTC. Based on the CDR3 plus reference TRBV29-1 and TRBJ1-2, the full variable domain is SAVISQKPSRDICQRGTSLTIQCQVDSQVTMMFWYRQQPGQSLTLIATANQGSEATYESGFVIDKFPISRPNLTFSTLTVSNMSPEDSSIYLCSVVKGAGGYGYTFGSGTRLTVV.

The rearrangement joins TRBV19 to TRBJ2-7, with 8 bases identical to TRBD1. CDR1 is LNHDA and CDR2 is SQIVND in the germline V gene (reference sequence). The CDR3 is 15 amino acids. V lost 5 bases to trimming and J lost 2 bases; unmatched junction nucleotides: 8. CDR3 in DNA: TGTGCCAGTAGTCTTTCCGGGACAGGTCCCTACGAGCAGTACTTC. Its protein is CASSLSGTGPYEQYF.